These 21 T cell receptor beta chains share one sample of origin, sequenced in a study of blood T cell repertoires in COVID-19. Libraries were prepared by immunoSEQ multiplex PCR; TCRdb keeps only in-frame clonotypes and omits some of them. The sample carries some 170,000 clones, more than 80% recorded once. The specimen sequenced was PBMCs or T cells enriched from blood (not recorded which). The source is a man aged 35-49 years who had recovered from COVID-19.

The chain recombines TRBV5-4 with TRBJ2-1; D remains unclear. The CDR3 totals 13 residues. Trimming pared 0 bases from V and 5 bases from J, leaving 6 bases between. Germline assignment: CDR1 SGHNT and CDR2 YYREEE (reference sequence). CDR3: CASSLDRNNEQFF. DNA of the CDR3: TGTGCCAGCAGCTTGGACAGAAACAATGAGCAGTTCTTC.

The chain uses TRBV27 and TRBJ1-5; D is perhaps TRBD1 (6 bases). V shed 5 bases and J shed 4 bases, with 12 bases lying between them. CDR1 and CDR2 from the germline V gene are MNHEY and SMNVEV (reference sequence). CDR3 length: 14 residues. The chain's CDR3 is CASSNGQTNQPQHF. The CDR3, as DNA: TGTGCCAGCAGTAATGGACAGACGAATCAGCCCCAGCATTTT.

This chain links TRBV4-1 with TRBJ1-5; 9 bases map to TRBD1. Germline CDR1 and CDR2: MGHRA and YSYEKL. The CDR3 is made up of 15 amino acids. Trimming at V came to 6 bases and at J to 4 bases, leaving 7 bases not matched to a gene. CDR3 residues: CASRETGGNNQPQHF. Here the CDR3 DNA reads TGCGCCAGCAGGGAGACAGGGGGAAATAATCAGCCCCAGCATTTT.

The table lists this clone with a few counts. This CDR3 is CAWSVGLAGARDTQYF. The CDR3 nucleotides are TGTGCCTGGAGTGTGGGACTAGCGGGAGCAAGAGATACGCAGTATTTT. V gene TRBV30 combines with J gene TRBJ2-3, with 14 bases that match TRBD2. This CDR3 has 16 amino acids. V shed 0 bases, J shed 5 bases, and the junction held 4 bases outside the gene matches. Germline V gene data show CDR1 as GTSNPN and CDR2 as SVGIG (reference sequence).

V usage is TRBV29-1 and J usage is TRBJ1-1; TRBD1 is a possible D gene (5 bases). The CDR3 spans 13 residues. Looked up from germline, CDR1 is SQVTM and CDR2 is ANQGSEA. The V and J ends lost 4 bases and 1 base respectively, with 10 bases between them. This CDR3 is CSVVRGSNTEAFF. Written as DNA, the CDR3 is TGCAGCGTTGTAAGGGGTTCGAACACTGAAGCTTTCTTT.

The gene calls are TRBV12-3 or TRBV12-4 and TRBJ1-1; D unresolved. V was trimmed by 1 base and J by 5 bases, leaving 5 bases between them. The CDR3 runs 12 residues. CDR3 in amino acids: CASSLVRTEAFF. CDR3 nucleotides: TGTGCCAGCAGTTTAGTTCGGACTGAAGCTTTCTTT.

The CDR3 DNA sequence: TGCGCCAGCAGCTTTTACGGACAGGGCGAGCAGTACTTC. Protein sequence: CASSFYGQGEQYF. V and J are TRBV5-1 and TRBJ2-7, with 8 positions matching TRBD1. J gave up 6 bases and V 2 bases, and 4 bases lay outside the gene matches. CDR3 length equals 13 residues. Germline CDR1 and CDR2: SGHRS and YFSETQ.

V and J are TRBV5-6 and TRBJ1-2; the D gene is possibly TRBD1 (5 bases). V lost 3 bases and J lost 4, with 13 bases in between. The CDR3 consists of 14 residues. Germline CDR1 SGHDT, CDR2 YYEEEE. DNA for the CDR3: TGTGCCAGCAGCTCCAGGGTTATTAGCTATGGCTACACCTTC. Translating gives CASSSRVISYGYTF.

The rearrangement joins TRBV2 to TRBJ2-1; a possible D gene is TRBD2 (7 bases). This CDR3 has 13 residues. Between the trimmed V and J ends, which lost 8 bases and 8 bases, there was a span of 16 bases. Per the germline V gene, CDR1 is SNHLY and CDR2 is FYNNEI. The CDR3 loop reads CASHGGRLDEQFF. As DNA, the CDR3 is TGTGCCAGCCACGGGGGGCGTCTCGATGAGCAGTTCTTC.

The rearrangement joins TRBV11-2 to TRBJ2-4; possibly TRBD1 for D (5 bases). Germline CDR1 reads SGHAT; CDR2 reads FQNNGV. V gave up 1 base and J gave up 4 bases, with 5 bases separating them. CDR3 length: 13 residues. CDR3 sequence: CASSLGQKNIQYF. CDR3 bases: TGTGCCAGCAGCTTAGGACAGAAAAACATTCAGTACTTC.

J is TRBJ1-3 and V is TRBV10-3; 8 positions agree with TRBD1. J gave up 0 bases and V 6 bases, and 1 base lay outside the gene matches. The CDR3 runs to 14 residues. Germline CDR1 is ENHRY and CDR2 is SYGVKD. The CDR3 sequence is CAIRTGVSGNTIYF. The CDR3 DNA sequence: TGTGCCATCAGGACAGGGGTCTCTGGAAACACCATATATTTT.

This chain links TRBV7-9 with TRBJ1-1, with a possible D match to TRBD1 (5 bases). The V end was cut by 4 bases, the J end by 5 bases, with 17 bases between. The CDR3 covers 15 residues. CDR1 is SEHNR and CDR2 is FQNEAQ in the germline V gene (reference sequence). CDR3 sequence (DNA): TGTGCCAGCAGCTCTACGGGCGGGGCCAGGACTGAAGCTTTCTTT. It codes for CASSSTGGARTEAFF. The entire variable domain, with the rest obtained from reference TRBV7-9 and TRBJ1-1, is as follows: DTGVSQNPRHKITKRGQNVTFRCDPISEHNRLYWYRQTLGQGPEFLTYFQNEAQLEKSRLLSDRFSAERPKGSFSTLEIQRTEQGDSAMYLCASSSTGGARTEAFFGQGTRLTVV.

The gene calls are TRBV3-1 (or the pseudogene TRBV3-2) and TRBJ2-7; D is perhaps TRBD2 (6 bases). V gave up 2 bases and J gave up 7 bases, with 6 bases separating them. CDR3 length: 11 residues. CDR1 is LGHDT and CDR2 is YNNKEL in the germline V gene (reference sequence). CDR3 DNA: TGTGCCAGCAGCCAACGGGAGGAGCAGTACTTC. This gives the protein CASSQREEQYF.

The chain recombines TRBV9 with TRBJ2-1; TRBD2 aligns across 11 bases. Trimming removed 3 bases from V and 8 bases from J; junction bases left unmatched: 10. Germline V gene data show CDR1 as SGDLS and CDR2 as YYNGEE. This CDR3 has 16 amino acids. CDR3 in amino acids: CASSGVAGGPVDEQFF. The CDR3 region has the DNA TGTGCCAGCAGCGGGGTAGCGGGAGGGCCGGTCGATGAGCAGTTCTTC.

The J gene is TRBJ2-1, the V gene TRBV30; 16 bases align to TRBD2. J was trimmed by 6 bases and V by 3 bases; bases with no gene match: 11. The CDR3 length is 18 residues. CDR1 GTSNPN and CDR2 SVGIG come from the germline V gene (reference sequence). CDR3 sequence reads: CAWRTGTSGRDTANEQFF. The CDR3 DNA sequence: TGTGCCTGGAGGACCGGGACTAGCGGGAGGGACACCGCCAATGAGCAGTTCTTC.

The V call is TRBV5-1, the J call TRBJ1-1, with unresolved D. V lost 4 bases, J lost 2 bases, and 12 bases lay in between. Germline assignment: CDR1 SGHRS and CDR2 YFSETQ. CDR3 length: 14 amino acids. CDR3 sequence: CASSQTTPNTEAFF. CDR3 DNA sequence: TGCGCCAGCAGCCAAACGACACCCAACACTGAAGCTTTCTTT.

The chain carries TRBV7-3 and TRBJ1-6, with 10 bases matching TRBD1. With 3 bases clipped from V and 9 bases from J, the junction kept 5 bases outside the gene matches. Germline V gene data show CDR1 as SGHTA and CDR2 as FQGTGA. The CDR3 spans 15 residues. This chain's CDR3 is CASSLRGTGASPLHF. The CDR3 nucleotides are TGTGCCAGCAGCTTGCGGGGGACAGGGGCTTCACCCCTCCACTTT.

This clone showed up just once. The chain carries TRBV27 and TRBJ1-2; no definite D call. V lost 8 bases, J lost 5 bases, and 18 bases lay in between. This CDR3 comprises 14 residues. Germline CDR1 and CDR2: MNHEY and SMNVEV (reference sequence). The chain's CDR3 is CASSLKPSYYGYTF. The CDR3 nucleotides read TGTGCCAGCTCCCTCAAGCCTTCTTATTATGGCTACACCTTC.

The rearrangement joins TRBV11-2 to TRBJ1-2; 8 nucleotides align to TRBD1. The CDR3 has 16 amino acids. Looked up from germline, CDR1 is SGHAT and CDR2 is FQNNGV. J lost 2 bases, V lost 5 bases, and 10 bases had no gene match. CDR3 nucleotide sequence: TGTGCCAGCAGCATAGCAGGGGGCCCGAGGAACTATGGCTACACCTTC. Its translation is CASSIAGGPRNYGYTF. The full variable domain, in which reference TRBV11-2 and TRBJ1-2 provide the parts outside the CDR3, is EAGVAQSPRYKIIEKRQSVAFWCNPISGHATLYWYQQILGQGPKLLIQFQNNGVVDDSQLPKDRFSAERLKGVDSTLKIQPAKLEDSAVYLCASSIAGGPRNYGYTFGSGTRLTVV.

The CDR3 loop is CAWKTRGSEGYNEQFF. Written as DNA, the CDR3 is TGTGCCTGGAAGACTCGCGGGAGTGAAGGGTACAATGAGCAGTTCTTC. The V and J genes are TRBV30 and TRBJ2-1; 7 bases map to TRBD2. Germline V gene data show CDR1 as GTSNPN and CDR2 as SVGIG (reference sequence). The junction had 13 bases not matched to a gene; V was cut back by 4 bases and J by 4 bases. This CDR3 spans 16 amino acids.

This chain uses TRBV5-6 with TRBJ1-5, with TRBD1 as a possible D gene (5 bases). Trimming left V 0 bases short and J 4 bases short, with 11 bases between. CDR3 length equals 15 residues. From germline, CDR1 is SGHDT and CDR2 YYEEEE. The DNA for the CDR3 is TGTGCCAGCAGCTTGGTAGGGGAGGGGAATCAGCCCCAGCATTTT. Translation: CASSLVGEGNQPQHF.